Listed below are T cell receptor beta chains from one sample, sequenced in a study of cytomegalovirus exposure and HLA in healthy donors. This table comes from immunoSEQ multiplex PCR, and its TCRdb copy is limited to in-frame clones, with some not included. The data contain around 200,000 clones, less than 90% of them singletons. The sequenced material came from PBMCs. These receptors came from a woman aged 25 to 39 in good health and CMV-seronegative. Both conserved end residues are part of each CDR3.

15	TRBV10-1	TRBJ2-3	CASSDGAGVADTQYF
15	TRBV28	TRBJ2-1	CASSLGQGAYNEQFF
16	TRBV9	TRBJ2-1	CASSDRTAKTNNEQFF
13	TRBV19	TRBJ1-1	CASSLSGKTEAFF
16	TRBV19	TRBJ1-4	CASSGTRQGSNEKLFF
16	TRBV7-7	TRBJ2-1	CASSLVRGGAYNEQFF
16	TRBV29-1	TRBJ2-7	CSIWTSGSEGPPEQYF
15	TRBV19	TRBJ2-5	CASSVGLAGLETQYF
14	TRBV5-1	TRBJ2-5	CASREISGRETQYF
15	TRBV14	TRBJ2-7	CASSQVRGSRYEQYF
16	TRBV5-1	TRBJ2-7	CASSFMPGSSSYEQYF
14	TRBV28	TRBJ2-2	CASSLAGGPGELFF
11	TRBV6-5	TRBJ1-2	CASRRVYGYTF
16	TRBV19	TRBJ2-7	CASSPRELRAYYEQYF
17	TRBV5-1	TRBJ1-2	CASSLEGTVTAGYGYTF
13	TRBV6-6	TRBJ2-1	CATLTQGSNEQFF
13	TRBV18	TRBJ1-4	CASSLDIPGELFF
18	TRBV19	TRBJ2-3	CASSSGPSTGDSTDTQYF
14	TRBV28	TRBJ2-1	CASSSDLRRDEQFF
15	TRBV18	TRBJ2-1	CASSPRDRVGNEQFF
14	TRBV6-1	TRBJ1-4	CASSEGGVREKLFF
14	TRBV5-1	TRBJ2-5	CASSFGGGLETQYF
12	TRBV5-6	TRBJ2-1	CASSWDRGQQFF
16	TRBV7-3	TRBJ2-2	CASSPGYRPDTGELFF
16	TRBV7-9	TRBJ1-2	CASSLIEAQGRYGYTF
15	TRBV7-8	TRBJ2-3	CASSPWGRGTDTQYF
13	TRBV2	TRBJ2-3	CASKSGGGNTQYF
14	TRBV9	TRBJ1-1	CASSGQGLGTEAFF
14	TRBV19	TRBJ2-1	CATTRTAGYDEQFF
15	TRBV6-5	TRBJ2-1	CASSKRGLLRNEQFF
14	TRBV6-1	TRBJ1-3	CASSPQGSGNTIYF
12	TRBV2	TRBJ2-7	CASARSGYEQYF
12	TRBV28	TRBJ1-2	CASTGVGDGYTF
13	TRBV7-8	TRBJ1-2	CASSLGEDYGYTF
14	TRBV7-2	TRBJ2-2	CASSIPGHPGELFF
20	TRBV28	TRBJ2-3	CASSFPLLSWGGGETDTQYF
15	TRBV6-6	TRBJ2-3	CASSLDRGTTDTQYF
14	TRBV2	TRBJ2-5	CASSETGIGETQYF
15	TRBV4-1	TRBJ2-2	CASRRTGALTGELFF
16	TRBV21-1	TRBJ1-2	CASSRGTVSRAYGYTF
15	TRBV29-1	TRBJ2-3	CSVDGTSGRTDTQYF
13	TRBV2	TRBJ1-1	CASSEESGTEAFF
14	TRBV6-5	TRBJ2-7	CASRRDRGTYEQYF
17	TRBV7-8	TRBJ2-2	CASTLPVGGRQTGELFF
15	TRBV28	TRBJ1-2	CASSSRGRSNYGYTF
15	TRBV2	TRBJ2-1	CASSATSGDFDEQFF
14	TRBV25-1	-	CASSEYGRAYEQYF
16	TRBV18	TRBJ2-5	CASSPSAGLLQETQYF
15	TRBV18	TRBJ2-5	CASSPSTRVQETQYF
14	TRBV6-1	TRBJ2-7	CASSDSGSRYEQYF
12	TRBV28	TRBJ1-5	CASTGSDQPQHF
11	TRBV28	TRBJ2-7	CASTNPTGQYF
14	TRBV7-9	TRBJ1-1	CASSYQALNTEAFF
14	TRBV5-1	TRBJ1-2	CASSHGQGAGGYTF